These 10 T cell receptor beta chains came from one sample sequenced in a study of blood T cell repertoires in COVID-19. The table came from immunoSEQ multiplex PCR; TCRdb's copy has only in-frame clones and leaves some out. Among roughly 97,000 clones listed, approximately 88% were seen once. The source material was peripheral blood. Receptors were obtained from a man in his sixties with acute or convalescent COVID-19.

V gene TRBV11-3 combines with J gene TRBJ1-1, with a weak D call TRBD1 (5 bases). The CDR3 spans 13 residues. Germline CDR1 reads SGHNT; CDR2 reads YENEEA. The V and J ends lost 0 bases and 3 bases respectively, with 5 bases between them. The chain's CDR3 is CASSLDRDTEAFF. The CDR3 region has the DNA TGTGCCAGCAGCTTAGACAGGGACACTGAAGCTTTCTTT.

The chain recombines TRBV18 with TRBJ2-2; 8 nucleotides agree with TRBD2. Germline assignment: CDR1 KGHSH and CDR2 LQKENI. This CDR3 comprises 15 residues. After removal of 6 bases from V and 3 bases from J, the junction contained 6 bases not matched to a gene. The CDR3 DNA follows: TGTGCCAGCTCGCCCAGCGGGAGAGACACCGGGGAGCTGTTTTTT. Amino acid sequence: CASSPSGRDTGELFF.

The gene calls are TRBV5-1 and TRBJ2-5, with 7 bases that match TRBD2. Germline trimming cut 6 bases from V and 5 bases from J; bases unmatched to any gene: 13. Germline V lookup: CDR1 SGHRS, CDR2 YFSETQ. The CDR3 runs 15 residues. CDR3 residues: CASKPAGVPVETQYF. The CDR3 DNA is TGCGCCAGCAAACCCGCGGGAGTACCAGTGGAGACCCAGTACTTC.

This clone occurred a few times. V and J are TRBV6-5 and TRBJ1-1; D possibly corresponds to TRBD1 (5 bases). The germline V and J ends were trimmed by 6 bases and 1 base, with 15 bases remaining between them. The CDR3 is made up of 15 amino acids. Germline V gene sequence: CDR1 MNHEY, CDR2 SVGAGI. The CDR3 loop reads CASSPKVGANTEAFF. The CDR3 nucleotides read TGTGCCAGCAGCCCCAAAGTTGGGGCGAACACTGAAGCTTTCTTT.

This chain uses TRBV6-5 with TRBJ1-2; tentative D call: TRBD1 (5 bases). This CDR3 is built from 13 residues. From germline, CDR1 is MNHEY and CDR2 SVGAGI. The V gene lost 8 bases and the J gene lost 2 bases, with 12 bases spanning the gap. The CDR3, as DNA: TGTGCCAGCGGGGCGATCCTCAACTATGGCTACACCTTC. Translating gives CASGAILNYGYTF.

This chain connects TRBV16 to TRBJ1-2; 10 positions agree with TRBD1. There are 14 residues in the CDR3. V lost 4 bases, J lost 4 bases, and 3 bases stayed unmatched. Germline V gene sequence: CDR1 KGHSY, CDR2 FQNENV. CDR3 residues: CASSRDRGSYGYTF. The CDR3, as DNA: TGTGCCAGCAGCCGGGACAGGGGATCCTATGGCTACACCTTC.

The chain employs TRBV5-6 and TRBJ2-2; maybe TRBD1 (6 bases). This CDR3 comprises 16 residues. Trimming removed 0 bases from V and 2 bases from J, with 11 bases in between. CDR1 and CDR2 (germline): SGHDT, YYEEEE. The CDR3 region is CASSLEGHFNTGELFF. CDR3 nucleotides: TGTGCCAGCAGCTTGGAGGGACACTTCAACACCGGGGAGCTGTTTTTT.

This chain links TRBV12-5 with TRBJ1-1; the D gene is possibly TRBD1 (5 bases). Germline loops: CDR1 LGHNT, CDR2 FRNRAP. CDR3 size: 14 residues. The V end lost 1 base, the J end lost 5 bases, and 11 bases lay between the germline ends. The CDR3 DNA reads TGTGCTAGTGGTTTGGGGCAGGGAGGGACTGAAGCTTTCTTT. Translated, it gives CASGLGQGGTEAFF.

This chain uses TRBV11-2 with TRBJ2-4, with TRBD2 as a possible D gene (5 bases). V lost 2 bases, J lost 10 bases, and 18 bases lay in between. CDR3 length: 15 amino acids. The germline V gene has CDR1 SGHAT and CDR2 FQNNGV. The CDR3 is CASSLMAGRFGIQYF. The CDR3, as DNA: TGTGCCAGCAGCTTAATGGCTGGGAGATTTGGGATTCAGTACTTC.

The chain links TRBV19 to TRBJ1-5; D uncertain. The CDR3 runs 15 residues. Germline V gene sequence: CDR1 LNHDA, CDR2 SQIVND (reference sequence). Trimming removed 6 bases from V and 0 bases from J, with 12 bases in between. CDR3 bases: TGTGCCAGTAGCCGGACTCCGGATAGCAATCAGCCCCAGCATTTT. It specifies CASSRTPDSNQPQHF.